This is a list of T cell receptor beta chains from one sample in a study of early T cells in non-severe SARS-CoV-2 infection. TCRdb reprocessed the 5' RACE reads with MiXCR, giving one entry per CDR3 protein. Seen here are around 50,000 distinct CDR3 sequences, around 4% observed once, and the top ten hold approximately 5.9%. Material: whole blood. Receptors originate from an adult who was a healthcare worker with PCR-confirmed SARS-CoV-2 infection or an uninfected control (not recorded which). CDR3s include the opening cysteine and the closing phenylalanine or tryptophan. D genes are given only for firm matches. Clone size is shown for a subset of rows, as once, few, many or a class of expanded clone.

V gene	J gene	D gene	clone size	CDR3 DNA	CDR3 protein
TRBV15	TRBJ2-1	.	many	TGTGCCACCAGCAGAGATCGGGCCCGGGACCCACGGAATGAGCAGTTCTTC	CATSRDRARDPRNEQFF
TRBV18	TRBJ2-1	TRBD1	.	TGTGCCAGCTCACCCTCTAGGACAGGTTCCTACAATGAGCAGTTCTTC	CASSPSRTGSYNEQFF
TRBV10-3	TRBJ2-1	.	many	TGTGCCATCAGTGGAGACGGGGGAGTAAATGAGCAGTTCTTC	CAISGDGGVNEQFF
TRBV20-1	TRBJ1-2	.	few	TGCAGTGCACCACAGGGAAACTATGGCTACACCTTC	CSAPQGNYGYTF
TRBV25-1	TRBJ1-3	.	many	TGTGCCAGCAGTGCATCACCTTTCGTGGCTGGAAACACCATATATTTT	CASSASPFVAGNTIYF
TRBV18	TRBJ2-1	.	many	TGTGCCAGCTCACCACTAGCTAGCGAGCAGTTCTTC	CASSPLASEQFF
TRBV9	TRBJ1-1	.	.	TGTGCCAGCAGCGTATTGGGGAACACTGAAGCTTTCTTT	CASSVLGNTEAFF
TRBV4-2	TRBJ2-5	.	many	TGTGCCAGCAGCCATAATATGGGGCCGGAGACCCAGTACTTC	CASSHNMGPETQYF
TRBV30	TRBJ2-7	.	.	TGTGCCTGGAGTGCGACAGCCTACGAGCAGTACTTC	CAWSATAYEQYF
TRBV7-9	TRBJ2-2	TRBD1	many	TGTGCCAGCAGCCGACAGGGGGCGCGTTCCGGGGAGCTGTTTTTT	CASSRQGARSGELFF
TRBV5-1	TRBJ1-1	TRBD1	few	TGCGCCAGCAGCTCGCCGGGACAGTCGCCCCATCTGAACACTGAAGCTTTCTTT	CASSSPGQSPHLNTEAFF
TRBV29-1	TRBJ2-7	.	.	TGCAGCGCTAGAGCCGGGACTTCCTACGAGCAGTACTTC	CSARAGTSYEQYF
TRBV7-2	TRBJ2-7	TRBD1	many	TGTGCCAGCAGCATCGGACAGGGCCCCCTGGAGCAGTACTTC	CASSIGQGPLEQYF
TRBV7-3	TRBJ2-5	.	.	TGTGCCAGCAGCTTGTCGGGGCAGGGCGGAGAGACCCAGTACTTC	CASSLSGQGGETQYF
TRBV4-3	TRBJ2-1	.	many	TGCGCCAGCAGCCAAGATGACGGCTCCTACAATGAGCAGTTCTTC	CASSQDDGSYNEQFF
TRBV29-1	TRBJ1-2	.	many	TGCAGCGTCGCAGTACCCTGGCGGGTATATGGCTACACCTTC	CSVAVPWRVYGYTF
TRBV30	TRBJ2-7	.	.	TGTGCCTGGAGTCCGAACTACGAGCAGTACTTC	CAWSPNYEQYF
TRBV20-1	TRBJ2-2	TRBD2	many	TGCAGTGTTCCGGGACTAGCGGGAGGGCGTTCCGGGGAGCTGTTTTTT	CSVPGLAGGRSGELFF
TRBV25-1	TRBJ2-3	.	few	TGTGCCAGCAGTGATAGGGGGAACGAAACAGATACGCAGTATTTT	CASSDRGNETDTQYF
TRBV15	TRBJ1-1	TRBD1	few	TGTGCCACCAGTTCAGGGGGACCTGAAGCTTTCTTT	CATSSGGPEAFF
TRBV27	TRBJ1-1	.	.	TGTGCCAGCAGAATCATGGGGGGTGGGACTGAAGCTTTCTTT	CASRIMGGGTEAFF
TRBV14	TRBJ2-7	.	many	TGTGCCAGCAGCCAGCGACCAGACACCCCAGGGTACGAGCAGTACTTC	CASSQRPDTPGYEQYF
TRBV7-9	TRBJ2-5	.	many	TGTGCCAGCAGCTTAGCGTCTCGGCATCAAGAGACCCAGTACTTC	CASSLASRHQETQYF
TRBV6-2/TRBV6-3	TRBJ2-1	.	.	TGTGCCAGCAGTTACTCGAATAGCATCAATGAGCAGTTCTTC	CASSYSNSINEQFF
TRBV3-1	TRBJ2-5	.	many	TGTGCCAGCAGCCAACGGACAGTGTACCAAGAGACCCAGTACTTC	CASSQRTVYQETQYF
TRBV6-2/TRBV6-3	TRBJ1-2	TRBD1	many	TGTGCCAGCACCAAACCCGGGGGACAGGCGTCTGGCTACACCTTC	CASTKPGGQASGYTF
TRBV29-1	TRBJ2-7	.	many	TGCAGCGTTAGGACTGGGGAGAGCTACGAGCAGTACTTC	CSVRTGESYEQYF
TRBV10-1	TRBJ2-3	.	many	TGCGCCAGCATGGACGGGAGCAGAGATACGCAGTATTTT	CASMDGSRDTQYF
TRBV7-2	TRBJ2-3	TRBD2	many	TGTGCCAGCAGCCCTGGACTAGCGGCAGATACGCAGTATTTT	CASSPGLAADTQYF
TRBV7-8	TRBJ2-7	TRBD1	many	TGTGCCAGCAGCTTAGGTGGGACAGCCTACGAGCAGTACTTC	CASSLGGTAYEQYF
TRBV6-1	TRBJ1-2	TRBD1	many	TGTGCCAGCAGTGTCGCGCCCCCGGGACAGGGCTTCTCTGGCTACACCTTC	CASSVAPPGQGFSGYTF
TRBV7-2	TRBJ1-6	.	many	TGTGCCAGCAGCCCTGTAGTGATGATGTCCTATAATTCACCCCTCCACTTT	CASSPVVMMSYNSPLHF
TRBV5-1	TRBJ2-7	.	many	TGCGCCAGCCGTGGACACCTTCCCTACGAGCAGTACTTC	CASRGHLPYEQYF
TRBV10-3	TRBJ2-2	TRBD1	few	TGTGCCATCGGGGGACGACAGGGGTCGAACACCGGGGAGCTGTTTTTT	CAIGGRQGSNTGELFF
TRBV6-6	TRBJ2-4	TRBD1	.	TGTGCCAGCAGTTACTCAAGGGACAGCAAAAACATTCAGTACTTC	CASSYSRDSKNIQYF
TRBV5-1	TRBJ1-1	.	many	TGCGCCAGCAGCCCCGGGGCCCCGAACACTGAAGCTTTCTTT	CASSPGAPNTEAFF
TRBV20-1	TRBJ2-3	TRBD1	many	TGCAGTGCTAGATCCACAGGGGGCCTAGATACGCAGTATTTT	CSARSTGGLDTQYF
TRBV24-1	TRBJ2-1	.	many	TGTGCCACCAGTGCTTCTATAGATAGGGATGAGCAGTTCTTC	CATSASIDRDEQFF
TRBV27	TRBJ2-7	TRBD2	many	TGTGCCAGCAGTTTATCCGGTTTTGGACTAGCGGAAGACTACGAGCAGTACTTC	CASSLSGFGLAEDYEQYF
TRBV20-1	TRBJ2-7	TRBD2	many	TGCAGTGCAAGGGAGGGACTTTCCTACGAGCAGTACTTC	CSAREGLSYEQYF
TRBV29-1	TRBJ2-5	.	many	TGCAGCGAGACTGCAATTGGATCCCAAGAGACCCAGTACTTC	CSETAIGSQETQYF
TRBV2	TRBJ2-2	TRBD1	many	TGTGCCAGCATATTCGGGACAGGGGTCGCCGGGGAGCTGTTTTTT	CASIFGTGVAGELFF
TRBV7-2	TRBJ2-6	TRBD1	many	TGTGCCAGCAGCTTAGAGAGGACAGGGGTACTCTCTGGGGCCAACGTCCTGACTTTC	CASSLERTGVLSGANVLTF